These 19 T cell receptor beta chains share one sample of origin, sequenced in a study of T cell responses to AZD1222 COVID-19 vaccine. Sequencing was performed with immunoSEQ multiplex PCR; in TCRdb, only in-frame clones are kept and a portion is missing. The sample includes 95,000 to 150,000 clones, about 90% of them seen just once. The sample consisted of peripheral blood, taken 28 days after the second AZD1222 dose. These TCRs come from an adult who received the AZD1222 COVID-19 vaccine.

This chain connects TRBV3-1 (or the pseudogene TRBV3-2) to TRBJ1-2; 7 nucleotides line up with TRBD1. The germline V gene encodes CDR1 LGHDT and CDR2 YNNKEL (reference sequence). The trim removed 4 bases at V and 4 bases at J, leaving 3 bases unmatched. This CDR3 region has 13 residues. CDR3 bases: TGTGCCAGCAGCCCCGGGACAGCCTATGGCTACACCTTC. It codes for CASSPGTAYGYTF.

A single count supports this clone. This CDR3 reads CAISAGGLQPQHF. CDR3 nucleotides: TGTGCCATCAGTGCAGGGGGCTTGCAGCCCCAGCATTTT. The chain employs TRBV10-3 and TRBJ1-5; 8 bases are a match to TRBD1. V shed 4 bases, J shed 7 bases, and the junction held 3 bases outside the gene matches. This CDR3 region has 13 residues. CDR1 is ENHRY, CDR2 SYGVKD, per germline.

The CDR3 loop reads CASSFPRGRELFF. In DNA form, the CDR3 reads TGTGCCAGCAGTTTCCCCAGGGGCCGGGAGCTGTTTTTT. This sequence joins TRBV27 and TRBJ2-2; TRBD1 is a possible D gene (6 bases). V gave up 3 bases and J gave up 9 bases, with 11 bases separating them. Germline CDR1 MNHEY, CDR2 SMNVEV (reference sequence). The CDR3 is made up of 13 amino acids.

V gene TRBV19 combines with J gene TRBJ2-5; D possibly uses TRBD1 or TRBD2 (5 bases each). V was clipped by 5 bases and J by 0 bases, with 7 bases between them. Germline CDR1 is LNHDA and CDR2 is SQIVND (reference sequence). The CDR3 loop spans 13 amino acids. CDR3 coding DNA: TGTGCCAGTAGTGGGACGTACCAAGAGACCCAGTACTTC. It is translated as CASSGTYQETQYF.

The chain employs TRBV19 and TRBJ1-2, with D possibly matching TRBD1 (5 bases). CDR3 length equals 14 residues. V lost 3 bases to trimming and J lost 7 bases, with 15 bases between them. Germline loops: CDR1 LNHDA, CDR2 SQIVND (reference sequence). The CDR3 DNA is TGTGCCAGTAGTATGTCTGGTCTTGGGGGTGGCTACACCTTC. Translation gives CASSMSGLGGGYTF.

The V call is TRBV4-3, the J call TRBJ1-1; D gene unclear. Germline V gene sequence: CDR1 LGHNA, CDR2 YSLEER. Deletions cut 4 bases from V and 0 bases from J, with 12 bases between. The CDR3 sequence is 15 residues long. CDR3 sequence: CASSRDGHMNTEAFF. The CDR3 DNA is TGCGCCAGCAGCCGTGACGGGCACATGAACACTGAAGCTTTCTTT.

This chain links TRBV2 with TRBJ1-2; D possibly corresponds to TRBD1 (6 bases). The V end was cut by 4 bases, the J end by 7 bases, with 10 bases between. CDR3 length equals 12 residues. Germline CDR1 reads SNHLY; CDR2 reads FYNNEI. CDR3 DNA: TGTGCCAGCAGTGCTGAGGGGGGTGGCTACACCTTC. It translates to CASSAEGGGYTF. The full variable domain, completed using reference TRBV2 and TRBJ1-2, is EPEVTQTPSHQVTQMGQEVILRCVPISNHLYFYWYRQILGQKVEFLVSFYNNEISEKSEIFDDQFSVERPDGSNFTLKIRSTKLEDSAMYFCASSAEGGGYTFGSGTRLTVV.

The chain combines TRBV11-2 with TRBJ2-2, with D perhaps matching TRBD2 (5 bases). This CDR3 contains 15 residues. Per germline, CDR1 SGHAT and CDR2 FQNNGV. V lost 3 bases and J lost 8, with 16 bases in between. CDR3 amino acids: CASSLSGLTGGELFF. CDR3 sequence (DNA): TGTGCCAGCAGCTTGTCCGGACTGACGGGTGGGGAGCTGTTTTTT. The complete variable domain, with remaining parts taken from reference TRBV11-2 and TRBJ2-2, reads EAGVAQSPRYKIIEKRQSVAFWCNPISGHATLYWYQQILGQGPKLLIQFQNNGVVDDSQLPKDRFSAERLKGVDSTLKIQPAKLEDSAVYLCASSLSGLTGGELFFGEGSRLTVL.

The V call is TRBV9, the J call TRBJ1-6; 7 bases match TRBD1. Trimming cost V 4 bases and J 8 bases; bases outside gene matches: 9. CDR3 size: 15 residues. The germline V gene encodes CDR1 SGDLS and CDR2 YYNGEE. CDR3 in amino acids: CASSLARDSHSPLHF. CDR3 DNA sequence: TGTGCCAGCAGCCTAGCCCGGGACAGCCATTCACCCCTCCACTTT.

The rearrangement joins TRBV19 to TRBJ1-1; no firm D call. The CDR3 runs 14 residues. Trimming cost V 5 bases and J 0 bases, with 10 bases left between them. Germline CDR1 reads LNHDA; CDR2 reads SQIVND (reference sequence). Here the CDR3 DNA reads TGTGCCAGTAGTCAGGCGGCCATGAACACTGAAGCTTTCTTT. Translated: CASSQAAMNTEAFF.

This chain uses TRBV11-1 with TRBJ1-3; possibly TRBD1 for D (5 bases). The CDR3 is made up of 14 amino acids. The V gene's germline CDR1 is SGHAT and CDR2 FQDESV (reference sequence). The V and J ends lost 3 bases and 2 bases respectively, with 8 bases between them. CDR3 nucleotide sequence: TGTGCCAGCAGCTTCACAGGAGCTGGAAACACCATATATTTT. This gives the protein CASSFTGAGNTIYF.

This clone was seen ten or more times. The chain has TRBV12-5 and TRBJ2-2, with TRBD1 matching over 11 bases. Looked up from germline, CDR1 is LGHNT and CDR2 is FRNRAP. The trim removed 4 bases at V and 7 bases at J, leaving 5 bases unmatched. This CDR3 is 15 amino acids long. This chain's CDR3 is CASGSGQGANGELFF. The CDR3 nucleotides read TGTGCTAGTGGTTCAGGACAGGGGGCAAACGGGGAGCTGTTTTTT.

The chain employs TRBV5-1 and TRBJ1-3; D is undetermined. In germline, CDR1 is SGHRS, CDR2 YFSETQ. The CDR3 contains 13 residues. The V gene lost 0 bases and the J gene lost 7 bases, with 8 bases spanning the gap. The CDR3 nucleotides are TGCGCCAGCAGCTTGGCCGAAAGGAACACCATATATTTT. Its protein is CASSLAERNTIYF.

This chain uses TRBV24-1 with TRBJ2-3; TRBD2 matches at 9 bases. This CDR3 is built from 15 residues. V was pared by 1 base and J by 7 bases, with 5 bases of the junction left unmatched. The germline V gene has CDR1 KGHDR and CDR2 SFDVKD. For the CDR3, the DNA is TGTGCCACCAGTGATTTTGGAGCGGGGGGATATACGCAGTATTTT. Translation gives CATSDFGAGGYTQYF.

This chain joins TRBV5-1 and TRBJ1-2, with 8 nucleotides matching TRBD1. With 0 bases clipped from V and 8 bases from J, the junction kept 6 bases outside the gene matches. The CDR3 totals 14 residues. CDR1 and CDR2 from the germline V gene are SGHRS and YFSETQ. The CDR3 loop reads CASSLAGTGRGYTF. CDR3 in DNA: TGCGCCAGCAGCTTGGCTGGGACAGGCCGCGGCTACACCTTC.

The chain couples TRBV5-5 to TRBJ1-2, with 8 bases matching TRBD1. Germline trimming cut 4 bases from V and 5 bases from J; bases unmatched to any gene: 13. Germline lookup yields CDR1 SGHKS and CDR2 YYEKEE (reference sequence). The CDR3 length is 16 residues. The CDR3 loop reads CASSPEDRGEWYGYTF. CDR3 nucleotides: TGTGCCAGCAGCCCGGAAGACAGGGGAGAATGGTATGGCTACACCTTC. The full variable domain, with the rest looked up from reference TRBV5-5 and TRBJ1-2, is DAGVTQSPTHLIKTRGQQVTLRCSPISGHKSVSWYQQVLGQGPQFIFQYYEKEERGRGNFPDRFSARQFPNYSSELNVNALLLGDSALYLCASSPEDRGEWYGYTFGSGTRLTVV.

V usage is TRBV12-3 or TRBV12-4 and J usage is TRBJ1-2; tentatively, D is TRBD1 (5 bases). With 3 bases removed from V and 5 bases from J, the gap between germline ends came to 10 bases. CDR3 length equals 13 residues. The CDR3 here is CASSFGRQYGYTF. The CDR3 coding sequence is TGTGCCAGCAGTTTTGGCCGACAGTATGGCTACACCTTC.

The chain carries TRBV4-1 and TRBJ2-2; maybe TRBD1 (6 bases). The CDR3 has 16 amino acids. Germline CDR1 MGHRA, CDR2 YSYEKL. Trimming pared 0 bases from V and 5 bases from J, leaving 13 bases between. The CDR3: CASSQEVTGWTGELFF. For the CDR3, the DNA is TGCGCCAGCAGCCAAGAGGTAACAGGGTGGACCGGGGAGCTGTTTTTT.

The chain links TRBV5-1 to TRBJ2-2; TRBD2 matches at 8 bases. V lost 0 bases, J lost 0 bases, and 1 base stayed unmatched. There are 16 residues in the CDR3. Germline loops: CDR1 SGHRS, CDR2 YFSETQ. CDR3 sequence reads: CASSLGAGANTGELFF. CDR3 nucleotide sequence: TGCGCCAGCAGCTTGGGAGCGGGGGCGAACACCGGGGAGCTGTTTTTT.